The clone carrying this T cell receptor beta chain was detected ten times or more. Its antigen is unknown. This sample stems from a study of Graves' ophthalmopathy and Graves' hyperthyroidism. Looking at the study overall: Absence of ophthalmopathy within 18 months of follow-up defined stable hyperthyroidism.

General study results and limits: With less than 90% sensitivity and over 65% specificity, a 13-signature model separated ophthalmopathy from stable hyperthyroidism.

The CDR3 totals 15 residues. CDR1 is SGHTA and CDR2 is FQGNSA in the germline V gene. V gave up 4 bases and J gave up 1 base, with 13 bases separating them. RNA transcripts were the source from which TCR beta CDR3 regions were amplified. RT-PCR was first run with HTBI primers, then multiplex PCR in a second round. In TCRdb, the multiplex PCR reads were re-called with MiXCR into one record per CDR3 protein. The sample lists roughly 600,000 distinct CDR3 sequences; about 35% were seen once. This TCR was recovered from an adult man with Graves' hyperthyroidism. V usage is TRBV7-2 and J usage is TRBJ1-1; TRBD1 might be the D (5 bases). Input material: peripheral blood or thyroid tissue (not recorded which). The CDR3 spells CASSSQGPRNTEAFF. Here the CDR3 DNA reads TGTGCCAGCAGCTCTCAGGGTCCGAGGAACACTGAAGCTTTCTTT.